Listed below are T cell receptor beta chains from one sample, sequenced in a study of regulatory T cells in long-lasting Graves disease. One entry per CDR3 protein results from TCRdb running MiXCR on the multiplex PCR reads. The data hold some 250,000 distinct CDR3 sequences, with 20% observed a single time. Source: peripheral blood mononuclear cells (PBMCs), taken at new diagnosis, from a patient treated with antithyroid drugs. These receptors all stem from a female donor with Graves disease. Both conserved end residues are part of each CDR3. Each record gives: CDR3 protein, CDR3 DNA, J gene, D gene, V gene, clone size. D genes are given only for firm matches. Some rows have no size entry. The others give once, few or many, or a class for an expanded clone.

CASSYAAFTLTDTQYF TGTGCCAGCAGCTACGCCGCTTTCACGCTCACAGATACGCAGTATTTT TRBJ2-3 . TRBV2 many
CASRPKAFPYNEQFF TGTGCCAGCAGACCCAAGGCCTTTCCCTACAATGAGCAGTTCTTC TRBJ2-1 . TRBV12-3/TRBV12-4 once
CASSDTGARQETQYF TGTGCCAGCAGTGACACAGGGGCCCGTCAAGAGACCCAGTACTTC TRBJ2-5 TRBD1 TRBV2 .
CASSQGRGSNQPQHF TGTGCCAGCAGCCAAGGACGTGGGAGCAATCAGCCCCAGCATTTT TRBJ1-5 . TRBV3-1 .
CASSFRGLSGNTIYF TGTGCCAGCAGCTTCAGGGGTCTCTCTGGAAACACCATATATTTT TRBJ1-3 . TRBV11-2 many
CSARRTSGSTDTQYF TGCAGTGCTAGACGGACTAGCGGGAGTACAGATACGCAGTATTTT TRBJ2-3 TRBD2 TRBV20-1 many
CASSLLSGGDTQYF TGTGCCAGCAGCCTTTTGAGCGGGGGAGATACGCAGTATTTT TRBJ2-3 TRBD2 TRBV7-2 many
CASSASQETQYF TGTGCCAGCTCAGCGAGTCAAGAGACCCAGTACTTC TRBJ2-5 . TRBV18 many
CASSAGNSPLHF TGTGCCAGCAGCGCCGGGAATTCACCCCTCCACTTT TRBJ1-6 . TRBV9 many
CASSTPFREGYNEQFF TGTGCCAGCAGCACACCCTTCCGGGAGGGCTACAATGAGCAGTTCTTC TRBJ2-1 TRBD2 TRBV7-9 many
CAISELAGVGDTQYF TGTGCCATCAGTGAACTAGCGGGAGTTGGGGATACGCAGTATTTT TRBJ2-3 TRBD2 TRBV10-3 many
CSARDTQGNSGNTIYF TGCAGTGCTAGAGATACCCAGGGTAACTCTGGAAACACCATATATTTT TRBJ1-3 . TRBV20-1 .
CASSYNRDQPQHF TGTGCCAGCAGTTACAACAGGGATCAGCCCCAGCATTTT TRBJ1-5 . TRBV6-4 few
CASIQGHRNTEAFF TGTGCCAGCATTCAGGGACACAGGAACACTGAAGCTTTCTTT TRBJ1-1 . TRBV11-2 many
CASSTDRGRGYTF TGTGCCAGCAGCACCGACAGGGGGCGAGGCTACACCTTC TRBJ1-2 TRBD1 TRBV7-2 many
CASSLTSGGGEQFF TGTGCCAGCAGCCTGACTAGCGGAGGGGGGGAGCAGTTCTTC TRBJ2-1 TRBD2 TRBV3-1 many
CASSEQNSPLHF TGTGCCAGTAGTGAACAGAATTCACCCCTCCACTTT TRBJ1-6 . TRBV19 few
CASSLVRGGNTEAFF TGTGCCAGCAGCTTAGTCAGGGGAGGGAACACTGAAGCTTTCTTT TRBJ1-1 . TRBV7-8 many
CASSHFTLNSPLHF TGCGCCAGCAGCCATTTTACACTCAACTCACCCCTCCACTTT TRBJ1-6 . TRBV4-1 few
CASSQFQNSPLHF TGTGCCAGCAGCCAATTCCAAAATTCACCCCTCCACTTT TRBJ1-6 . TRBV14 .